A selection of T cell receptor beta chains follows, all from one sample in a study of blood T cells in healthy people across ages. TCRdb fed the 5' RACE reads into MiXCR, producing one record per CDR3 protein. The sample consists of about 1.4 million distinct CDR3 sequences, around 59% of them appearing once. Sequenced sample: blood. These receptors were taken from a man in his late teens or twenties in good health. Each CDR3 is given with its conserved first and last residue. Fields, in order: clone size, J gene, D gene, V gene, CDR3 protein, CDR3 DNA. A D gene is named only where the DNA matches it firmly. Size values are once, few and many counts, or a class for expanded clones, and some rows have none.

NA TRBJ1-1 NA TRBV4-1 CASSLRAGWNTEAFF TGCGCCAGCAGCCTACGGGCAGGCTGGAACACTGAAGCTTTCTTT
few TRBJ2-3 NA TRBV21-1 CASRRLPDGTDTQYF TGTGCCAGTAGACGACTACCCGACGGAACAGATACGCAGTATTTT
NA TRBJ2-1 NA TRBV24-1 CATSDSTDEQFF TGTGCCACCAGTGACTCTACCGATGAGCAGTTCTTC
NA TRBJ1-3 NA TRBV14 CASSQGNRVGNTIYF TGTGCCAGCAGCCAAGGGAACAGGGTCGGAAACACCATATATTTT
NA TRBJ1-4 NA TRBV4-1 CASSQEAPSGEKLFF TGCGCCAGCAGCCAAGAAGCACCGAGCGGGGAAAAACTGTTTTTT
few TRBJ2-2 NA TRBV10-1 CASSDHGELFF TGCGCCAGCAGTGACCACGGGGAGCTGTTTTTT
NA TRBJ2-1 NA TRBV13 CASRWGMSNEQFF TGTGCCAGCAGGTGGGGTATGAGTAATGAGCAGTTCTTC
NA TRBJ2-4 NA TRBV20-1 CSAAPRGTKNIQYF TGCAGTGCTGCCCCTAGGGGAACCAAAAACATTCAGTACTTC
NA TRBJ2-7 NA TRBV27 CASRLNGVQSSYNEQYF TGTGCCAGCAGACTAAATGGGGTTCAGAGCTCCTACAATGAGCAGTACTTC
once TRBJ2-5 TRBD2 TRBV20-1 CSADPGSGYETQYF TGCAGTGCCGATCCCGGTAGCGGGTATGAGACCCAGTACTTC
NA TRBJ1-6 NA TRBV27 CASSLSSRTLPSSPLHF TGTGCCAGCAGTTTAAGTTCCCGCACTTTACCATCCTCACCCCTCCACTTT
once TRBJ2-1 TRBD1 TRBV18 CASSTSGQGIHEQFF TGTGCCAGCTCTACGTCTGGACAGGGGATCCATGAGCAGTTCTTC
few TRBJ2-7 NA TRBV20-1 CSARDLGGNSYEQYF TGCAGTGCTAGAGATCTTGGTGGCAACTCCTACGAGCAGTACTTC
NA TRBJ2-3 NA TRBV20-1 CSASSLGADTQYF TGCAGTGCTAGTTCGTTGGGAGCGGATACGCAGTATTTT
NA TRBJ2-1 TRBD2 TRBV20-1 CSARGTISGEIGEQFF TGCAGTGCTAGAGGCACGATAAGCGGGGAGATTGGTGAGCAGTTCTTC
few TRBJ2-1 NA TRBV7-9 CASSLNRVFF TGTGCCAGCAGCTTAAACAGGGTGTTCTTC
NA TRBJ2-3 NA TRBV27 CASSFQAGIDTQYF TGTGCCAGCAGTTTTCAAGCAGGAATAGATACGCAGTATTTT
NA TRBJ2-1 TRBD1 TRBV9 CASSGRTGSRIGLVYNEQFF TGTGCCAGCAGCGGACGGACAGGGTCCCGTATCGGTCTTGTGTACAATGAGCAGTTCTTC
few TRBJ1-2 TRBD1 TRBV28 CASSLAGQSWGGYTF TGTGCCAGCAGTTTAGCGGGACAGTCCTGGGGGGGCTACACCTTC
few TRBJ2-5 TRBD2 TRBV11-2 CASSTLAAQGTQYF TGTGCCAGCAGCACACTAGCGGCCCAAGGAACCCAGTACTTC
NA TRBJ2-3 NA TRBV7-2 CASSPSLRRTDTQYF TGTGCCAGCAGCCCTAGTCTGCGTCGCACAGATACGCAGTATTTT
NA TRBJ2-7 TRBD2 TRBV5-1 CASSWRGAGGLYEQYF TGCGCCAGCAGCTGGAGGGGAGCGGGAGGACTCTACGAGCAGTACTTC
NA TRBJ2-1 NA TRBV20-1 CSATDSSYNEQFF TGCAGTGCTACCGACTCCTCCTACAATGAGCAGTTCTTC
NA TRBJ2-7 NA TRBV5-1 CASSFRFPDYEQYF TGCGCCAGCAGCTTTAGGTTCCCGGACTACGAGCAGTACTTC